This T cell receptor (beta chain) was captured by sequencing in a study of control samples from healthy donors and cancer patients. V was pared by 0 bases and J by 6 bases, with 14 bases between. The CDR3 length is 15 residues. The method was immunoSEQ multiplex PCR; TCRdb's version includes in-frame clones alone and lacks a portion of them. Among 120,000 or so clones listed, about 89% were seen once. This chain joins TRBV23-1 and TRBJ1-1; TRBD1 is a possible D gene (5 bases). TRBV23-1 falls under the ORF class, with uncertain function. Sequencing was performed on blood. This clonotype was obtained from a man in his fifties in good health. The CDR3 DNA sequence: TGCGCCAGCAGTCAATCCGAACAGGTGGACCCTGAAGCTTTCTTT. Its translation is CASSQSEQVDPEAFF.